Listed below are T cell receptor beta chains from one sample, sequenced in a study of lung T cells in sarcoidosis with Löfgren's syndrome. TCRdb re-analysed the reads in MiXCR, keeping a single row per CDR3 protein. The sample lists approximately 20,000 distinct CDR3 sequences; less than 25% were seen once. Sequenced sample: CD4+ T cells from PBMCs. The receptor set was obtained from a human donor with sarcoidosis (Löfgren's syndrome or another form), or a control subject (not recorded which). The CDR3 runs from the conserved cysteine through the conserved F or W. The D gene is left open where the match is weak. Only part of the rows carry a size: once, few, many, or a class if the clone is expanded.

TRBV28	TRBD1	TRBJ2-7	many	TGTGCCAGCAGTCCCCCACGGACAGGCCCCCGCTACGAGCAGTACTTC	CASSPPRTGPRYEQYF
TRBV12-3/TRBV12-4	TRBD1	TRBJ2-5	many	TGTGCCAGCAGTCCCCCCAGGACAGGGTATAGAGAGACCCAGTACTTC	CASSPPRTGYRETQYF
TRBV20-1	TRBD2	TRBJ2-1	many	TGCAGTGCAAACCAGCCCCTAGCGGGAACAAACAATGAGCAGTTCTTC	CSANQPLAGTNNEQFF
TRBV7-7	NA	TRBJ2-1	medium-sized	TGTGCCAGCAGCGCTGGGGGTTACAATGAGCAGTTCTTC	CASSAGGYNEQFF
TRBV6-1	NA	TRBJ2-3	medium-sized	TGTGCCAGCAGTTCGGCGCGGGCCAGCACAGATACGCAGTATTTT	CASSSARASTDTQYF
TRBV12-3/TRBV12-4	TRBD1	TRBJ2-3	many	TGTGCCAGCAGTGCCCTAAGGAGGGGCTACCGGGACAGGGGCACAGATACGCAGTATTTT	CASSALRRGYRDRGTDTQYF
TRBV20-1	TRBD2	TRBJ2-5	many	TGCAGTGCCGTCATTGGGGGAGGGCCCCAAGAGACCCAGTACTTC	CSAVIGGGPQETQYF
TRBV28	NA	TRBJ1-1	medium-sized	TGTGCCAGCATTGAGGGCACCTTACGCGCTTTCTTT	CASIEGTLRAFF
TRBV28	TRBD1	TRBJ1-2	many	TGTGCCAGCAGTTCCTCAGGACAGGGGGCTAACTATGGCTACACCTTC	CASSSSGQGANYGYTF
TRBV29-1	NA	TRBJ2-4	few	TGCAGCGTTGTGGTCGGAAACATTCAGTACTTC	CSVVVGNIQYF
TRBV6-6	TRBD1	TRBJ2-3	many	TGTGCCAGCAGTTACGCCAAGCGGACAGGGGGGATAGATACGCAGTATTTT	CASSYAKRTGGIDTQYF
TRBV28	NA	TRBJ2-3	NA	TGTGCCAGCAGTGACCCCGGGGCCAGAAGCACAGATGCGCAGTATTTT	CASSDPGARSTDAQYF
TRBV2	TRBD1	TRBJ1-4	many	TGTGCCAGCAGACCCGGGACAGTTAATGAAAAACTGTTTTTT	CASRPGTVNEKLFF
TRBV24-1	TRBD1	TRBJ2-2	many	TGTGCCACCAGCCCACGGACAGGCTGGGTGGAGCTGTTTTTT	CATSPRTGWVELFF
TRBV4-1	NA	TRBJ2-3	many	TGCGCCAGCAGCACACCCGTCCAGCAAGTCGACGATACGCAGTATTTT	CASSTPVQQVDDTQYF
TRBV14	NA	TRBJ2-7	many	TGTGCCAGCAGCCAAGATTACCGGGCCGAGCAGTACTTC	CASSQDYRAEQYF
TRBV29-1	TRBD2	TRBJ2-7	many	TGCAGCGTCGGAGCGGGGTACGAGCAGTACTTC	CSVGAGYEQYF
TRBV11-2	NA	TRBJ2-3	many	TGTGCCAGCAGCTTAGATTTCGGAAGCACAGATACGCAGTATTTT	CASSLDFGSTDTQYF
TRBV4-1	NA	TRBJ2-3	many	TGCGCCAGCAGCCAAGATCAGGGGTTCGGGACAGATACGCAGTATTTT	CASSQDQGFGTDTQYF
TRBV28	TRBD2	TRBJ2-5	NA	TGTGCCACCAGTCCTACTAGCGGGGGGGACCAAGAGACCCAGTACTTC	CATSPTSGGDQETQYF
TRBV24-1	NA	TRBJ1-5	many	TGTGCCACCAGTGATTTAATACGGAAGGGGAGTCAGCCCCAGCATTTT	CATSDLIRKGSQPQHF
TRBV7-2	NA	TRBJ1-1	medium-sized	TGTGCCAGCAGCGCCGACAGGTGGACTGAAGCTTTCTTT	CASSADRWTEAFF
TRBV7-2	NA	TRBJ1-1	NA	TGTGCCAGCAGCTGGGAGAAATATGAAGCTTTCTTT	CASSWEKYEAFF
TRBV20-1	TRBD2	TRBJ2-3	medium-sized	TGCAGTGCTTGGACTAGCGGGGGTACTAGCACAGATACGCAGTATTTT	CSAWTSGGTSTDTQYF
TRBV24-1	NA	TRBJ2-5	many	TGTGCCACCAGTGATTTGCTTTTCGAGACCCAGTACTTC	CATSDLLFETQYF
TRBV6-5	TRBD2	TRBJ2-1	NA	TGTGCCAGCAGTTACCATTGGCGGGGGGGAAATGAGCAGTTCTTC	CASSYHWRGGNEQFF
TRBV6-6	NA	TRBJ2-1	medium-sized	TGTGCCAGCAGTTACTCCGCGCTCAGCTCCTACAATGAGCAGTTCTTC	CASSYSALSSYNEQFF
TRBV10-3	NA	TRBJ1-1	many	TGTGCCATCAAAAGGGAAACTGAAGCTTTCTTT	CAIKRETEAFF
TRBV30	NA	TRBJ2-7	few	TGTGCCTGGAGTGTACCCCTTCCCAGGGGCTCCTACGAGCAGTACTTC	CAWSVPLPRGSYEQYF
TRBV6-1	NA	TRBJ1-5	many	TGTGCCGGCAGTGTTGAACAGGGTAGCAATCAGCCCCAGCATTTT	CAGSVEQGSNQPQHF
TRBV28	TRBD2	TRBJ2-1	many	TGTGCCAGCAGTTTAAGTCGGCTAGCGGGAGGCAGCTCCTACAATGAGCAGTTCTTC	CASSLSRLAGGSSYNEQFF
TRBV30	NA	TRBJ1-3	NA	TGTGCCTGGACAACCTCTGGAAACACCATATATTTT	CAWTTSGNTIYF
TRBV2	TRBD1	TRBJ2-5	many	TGTGCCAGCATTGAACAGGGGACCGCCCAGTACTTC	CASIEQGTAQYF
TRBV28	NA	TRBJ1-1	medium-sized	TGTGCCAGCAGATACCCCGGGGGCGTTTACACTGAAGCTTTCTTT	CASRYPGGVYTEAFF
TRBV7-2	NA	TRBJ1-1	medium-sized	TGTGCCAGCAGCTTCCTAAATCCTAACACTGAAGCTTTCTTT	CASSFLNPNTEAFF
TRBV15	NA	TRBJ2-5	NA	TGTGCCACCAGCAGAGCGACTGTACAGGAGACCCAGCACTTC	CATSRATVQETQHF
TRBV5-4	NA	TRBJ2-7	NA	TGTGCCAGCAGCTTGGAGGGGACCCCCTACGAGCAGTACTTC	CASSLEGTPYEQYF
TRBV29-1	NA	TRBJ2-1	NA	TGCAGCGTTCAGCAGCCTAGCGCCTACAATGAGCAGTTCTTC	CSVQQPSAYNEQFF
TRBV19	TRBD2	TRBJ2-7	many	TGTGCCAGTAGTATCGGAGGGACTAGCTACGAGCAGTACTTC	CASSIGGTSYEQYF
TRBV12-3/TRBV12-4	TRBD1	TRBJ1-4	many	TGTGCCAGTCAACAGGGGGCGGGAGAAAAACTGTTTTTT	CASQQGAGEKLFF
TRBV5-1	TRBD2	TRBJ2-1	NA	TGCGCCAGCAGCATGACTAGCGGGAATGGAAATGAGCAGTTCTTC	CASSMTSGNGNEQFF
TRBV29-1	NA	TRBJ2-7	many	TGCAGCGTTCGAAGGGGGTACGAGCAGTACTTC	CSVRRGYEQYF
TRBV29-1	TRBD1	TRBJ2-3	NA	TGCAGCGCTCTCCTACAGGGGCGGACAGATACGCAGTATTTT	CSALLQGRTDTQYF
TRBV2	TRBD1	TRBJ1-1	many	TGTGCCAGCCGAGGACAGGGTGATATGAACACTGAAGCTTTCTTT	CASRGQGDMNTEAFF
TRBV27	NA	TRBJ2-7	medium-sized	TGTGCCAGCAGTTCAAGGGGCAGGGCCTACGAGCAGTACTTC	CASSSRGRAYEQYF
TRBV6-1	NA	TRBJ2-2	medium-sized	TGTGCCAGCAGTGACGGGGCCAACGGGGAGCTGTTTTTT	CASSDGANGELFF
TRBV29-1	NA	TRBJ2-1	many	TGCAGCGTTGGCCAGATCAATGAGCAGTTCTTC	CSVGQINEQFF